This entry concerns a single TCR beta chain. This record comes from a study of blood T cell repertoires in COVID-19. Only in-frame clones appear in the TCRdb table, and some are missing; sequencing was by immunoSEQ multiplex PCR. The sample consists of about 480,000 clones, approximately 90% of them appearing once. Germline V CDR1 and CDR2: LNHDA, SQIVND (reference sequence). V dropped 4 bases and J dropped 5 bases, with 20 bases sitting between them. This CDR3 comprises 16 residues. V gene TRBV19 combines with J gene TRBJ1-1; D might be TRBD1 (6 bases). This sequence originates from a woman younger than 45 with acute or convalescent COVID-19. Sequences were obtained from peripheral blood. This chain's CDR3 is CASSTYSPSTGTEAFF. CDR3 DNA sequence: TGTGCCAGTAGTACATACTCCCCATCAACAGGGACTGAAGCTTTCTTT.